This T cell receptor beta chain was sequenced in a study of T cell responses to AZD1222 COVID-19 vaccine. Of note for this clone: What it binds is unknown.

Study-wide points: Spike-specific TCRs gained breadth and depth after people received two AZD1222 doses. No repertoire was sampled before or during the peak T cell response, only after it. CD4 TCRs covered the whole spike, strongest at regions 160-218 and 743-854.

Data came from immunoSEQ multiplex PCR; TCRdb stores just in-frame clones and leaves some out. The repertoire holds some 120,000 clones, around 90% seen once, with 3.5% to 4.5% in the top ten. This CDR3 region has 13 residues. Trimming left V 2 bases short and J 5 bases short, with 6 bases between. Looked up from germline, CDR1 is MNHEY and CDR2 is SVGEGT. The sample here was peripheral blood, taken 28 days after the second dose of the MenACWY control vaccine. The chain employs TRBV6-2 or TRBV6-3 and TRBJ1-4; D call uncertain. This TCR was recovered from an adult who received the MenACWY meningococcal vaccine as a control. The CDR3 loop reads CASSYLRNEKLFF. For the CDR3, the DNA is TGTGCCAGCAGTTACCTTAGGAATGAAAAACTGTTTTTT.